This entry features one TCR beta chain sequence. Its antigen is as yet unknown. Each and every patient relapsed after autologous stem cell transplantation, and patients got differing brentuximab vedotin exposure. This sample stems from a study of PD-1 blockade in classical Hodgkin lymphoma. Whole-study results and caveats: While CD8+ TCR diversity did not rise significantly by C4D1, CD4+ TCR diversity did. Complete responders possessed baseline diversity comparable to newly diagnosed patients. Repertoire differences lack defined causes, possibly disease activity or prior therapy.

Profiling relied on immunoSEQ multiplex PCR, and the TCRdb table lists in-frame clones only, not all of them. The table has 20,000 to 25,000 clones, roughly 75% seen once. Trimming cost V 7 bases and J 2 bases; bases outside gene matches: 8. From germline, CDR1 is SQVTM and CDR2 ANQGSEA. The CDR3 totals 15 residues. The sequence derives from a human donor with classical Hodgkin lymphoma. This sequence joins TRBV29-1 and TRBJ2-7; 13 nucleotides agree with TRBD2. Sequencing was performed on peripheral blood mononuclear cells (PBMCs), taken before the second cycle of nivolumab. The CDR3 sequence: CSEWTSGRETYEQYF. CDR3 coding DNA: TGCAGCGAGTGGACTAGCGGGAGAGAGACCTACGAGCAGTACTTC.